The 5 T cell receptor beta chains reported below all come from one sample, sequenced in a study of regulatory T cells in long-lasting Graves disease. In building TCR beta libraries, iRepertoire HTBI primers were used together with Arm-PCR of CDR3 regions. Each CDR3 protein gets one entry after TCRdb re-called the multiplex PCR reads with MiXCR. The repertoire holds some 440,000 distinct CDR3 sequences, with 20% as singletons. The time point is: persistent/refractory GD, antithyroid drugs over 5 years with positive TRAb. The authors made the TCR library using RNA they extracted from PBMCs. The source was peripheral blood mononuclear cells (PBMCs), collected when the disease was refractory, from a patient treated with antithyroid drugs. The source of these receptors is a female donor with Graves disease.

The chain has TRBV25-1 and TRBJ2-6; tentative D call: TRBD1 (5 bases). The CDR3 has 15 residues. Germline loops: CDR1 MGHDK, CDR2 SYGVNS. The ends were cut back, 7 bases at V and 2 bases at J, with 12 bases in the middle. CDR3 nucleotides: TGTGCCAGCAAACAAGGCAGGGCTGGGGCCAACGTCCTGACTTTC. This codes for CASKQGRAGANVLTF.

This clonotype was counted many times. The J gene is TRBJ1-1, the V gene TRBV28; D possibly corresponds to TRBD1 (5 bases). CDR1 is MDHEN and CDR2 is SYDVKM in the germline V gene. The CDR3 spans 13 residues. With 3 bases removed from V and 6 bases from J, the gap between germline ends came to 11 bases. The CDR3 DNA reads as TGTGCCAGCAGTTTGTTGGAAGGGGCTGAAGCTTTCTTT. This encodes CASSLLEGAEAFF.

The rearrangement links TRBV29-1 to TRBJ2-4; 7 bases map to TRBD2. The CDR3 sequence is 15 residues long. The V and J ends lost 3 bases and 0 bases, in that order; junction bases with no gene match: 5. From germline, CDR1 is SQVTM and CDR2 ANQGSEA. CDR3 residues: CSVEGRGVAKNIQYF. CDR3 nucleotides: TGCAGCGTTGAGGGCCGGGGGGTAGCCAAAAACATTCAGTACTTC. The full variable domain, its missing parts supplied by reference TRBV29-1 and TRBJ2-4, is SAVISQKPSRDICQRGTSLTIQCQVDSQVTMMFWYRQQPGQSLTLIATANQGSEATYESGFVIDKFPISRPNLTFSTLTVSNMSPEDSSIYLCSVEGRGVAKNIQYFGAGTRLSVL.

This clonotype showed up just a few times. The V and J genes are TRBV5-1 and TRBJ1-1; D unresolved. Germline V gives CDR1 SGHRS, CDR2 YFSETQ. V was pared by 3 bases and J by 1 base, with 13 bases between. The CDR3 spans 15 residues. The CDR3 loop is CASSYYAEGNTEAFF. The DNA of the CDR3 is TGCGCCAGCAGCTATTACGCGGAGGGGAACACTGAAGCTTTCTTT. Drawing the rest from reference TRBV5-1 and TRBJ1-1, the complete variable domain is KAGVTQTPRYLIKTRGQQVTLSCSPISGHRSVSWYQQTPGQGLQFLFEYFSETQRNKGNFPGRFSGRQFSNSRSEMNVSTLELGDSALYLCASSYYAEGNTEAFFGQGTRLTVV.

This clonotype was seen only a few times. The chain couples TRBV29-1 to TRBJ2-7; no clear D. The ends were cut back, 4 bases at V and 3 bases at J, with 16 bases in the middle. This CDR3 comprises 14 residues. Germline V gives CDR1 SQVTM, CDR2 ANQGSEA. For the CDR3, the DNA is TGCAGCGTTGTGTACCGCAACAAATACTACGAGCAGTACTTC. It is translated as CSVVYRNKYYEQYF.